These T cell receptor beta chains were read from a single sample in a study of CD8 T cells in ankylosing spondylitis. From the 5' RACE reads, TCRdb called clonotypes with MiXCR, one entry per CDR3 protein. The table has approximately 340,000 distinct CDR3 sequences, roughly 15% seen once. Sequences were obtained from blood, either unsorted or a sorted T cell fraction (not recorded which). The receptors derive from a male donor with ankylosing spondylitis or in good health (not recorded which). Each CDR3 is given with its conserved first and last residue. A D gene is named only where the DNA matches it firmly. The size field is filled for only some rows; it gives once, few, many or a size class.

v_gene	j_gene	abundance	d_gene	CDR3nt	CDR3aa
TRBV5-1	TRBJ2-1	-	TRBD1	TGCGCCAGCAGCTTGTTGCACACCCGGGACAGTAGGCATGAGCAGTTCTTC	CASSLLHTRDSRHEQFF
TRBV20-1	TRBJ2-2	few	TRBD2	TGCAGTGCTGCCGGGCTAGCGGCCCACACCGGGGAGCTGTTTTTT	CSAAGLAAHTGELFF
TRBV12-3/TRBV12-4	TRBJ2-7	once	-	TGTGCCAGCAGTTTTCGGGGCGAGCAGTACTTC	CASSFRGEQYF
TRBV5-1	TRBJ1-1	many	-	TGCGCCAGCAGCTTGGAAGGGAGGGGCACTGAAGCTTTCTTT	CASSLEGRGTEAFF
TRBV20-1	TRBJ2-5	-	-	-	CSASLLSDVNPTQYF
TRBV6-1	TRBJ2-1	few	TRBD2	TGTGCCAGCTGGTCTAGCGGGGGAAAGAATGAGCAGTTCTTC	CASWSSGGKNEQFF
TRBV20-1	TRBJ2-7	few	-	TGCAGTGCTAGTGCCCCCGGCAATTCCTACGAGCAGTACTTC	CSASAPGNSYEQYF
TRBV6-1	TRBJ2-2	-	TRBD2	TGTGCCAGCAGTGAGAGCGGGGCCGGGGAGCTGTTTTTT	CASSESGAGELFF
TRBV12-3/TRBV12-4	TRBJ2-1	many	-	TGTGCCAGCAGACCAGGGTTCAGGGGCTACAATGAGCAGTTCTTC	CASRPGFRGYNEQFF
TRBV5-5	TRBJ2-3	-	TRBD2	TGTGCCAGCAGCTTAAGACTAGCTACAGATACGCAGTATTTT	CASSLRLATDTQYF
TRBV5-1	TRBJ1-2	-	-	TGCGCCAGCAGCTCAGGACGGATAGGGCACTATGGCTACACCTTC	CASSSGRIGHYGYTF
TRBV29-1	TRBJ2-7	many	-	TGCAGCGTGACATATGGCTACGAGCAGTACTTC	CSVTYGYEQYF
TRBV20-1	TRBJ2-1	many	-	TGCAGTGCCCGGAGAGCGGACTCCTACAATGAGCAGTTCTTC	CSARRADSYNEQFF
TRBV20-1	TRBJ2-2	-	TRBD1	TGCAGTGCTCCCCGGGACAGCCGGAACACCGGGGAGCTGTTTTTT	CSAPRDSRNTGELFF
TRBV29-1	TRBJ2-3	-	-	TGCAGCGGTGACGCGGGATTTAGCACAGATACGCAGTATTTT	CSGDAGFSTDTQYF
TRBV24-1	TRBJ2-4	-	-	TGTGCCTCCGGTTTAGGGTCCAAAAACATTCAGTACTTC	CASGLGSKNIQYF
TRBV5-1	TRBJ2-3	many	-	TGCGCCAGCACCTTTGGGGGGCTTACAGATACGCAGTATTTT	CASTFGGLTDTQYF
TRBV15	TRBJ2-2	-	-	TGTGCCACCAGCAGAGAGTGGGGCAGCCTAACCGGGGAGCTGTTTTTT	CATSREWGSLTGELFF
TRBV7-9	TRBJ2-1	-	TRBD2	TGTGCCAGCAGCCCGGGACTAGCGGGATTCTCCTACAATGAGCAGTTCTTC	CASSPGLAGFSYNEQFF
TRBV4-1	TRBJ2-1	few	TRBD1	TGCGCCAGCAGCCAGATGGGACAGCCGCCCTACAATGAGCAGTTCTTC	CASSQMGQPPYNEQFF
TRBV10-2	TRBJ2-5	-	-	TGCGCCAGCAGTGAGCCTGCAGGGGATCGGGAGACCCAGTACTTC	CASSEPAGDRETQYF
TRBV10-3	TRBJ2-7	-	TRBD1	TGTGCCATCGGTAGACAGGGGGAAGGCGAGCAGTACTTC	CAIGRQGEGEQYF
TRBV20-1	TRBJ2-1	-	-	TGCAGTGCTATCCCCCCACTAGTGAATGAGCAGTTCTTC	CSAIPPLVNEQFF
TRBV4-1	TRBJ2-3	-	TRBD2	TGCGCCAGCAGCCTTTCCGGGACTAGCGGGAGGACAGATACGCAGTATTTT	CASSLSGTSGRTDTQYF
TRBV20-1	TRBJ2-1	-	TRBD2	TGCAGTGCTAGAGTCACTAGCGGGGGCTACAATGAGCAGTTCTTC	CSARVTSGGYNEQFF
TRBV5-1	TRBJ2-7	few	-	TGCGCCAGCAGCTTGTCCCGGAGAGAGGGGAGCTCCTACGAGCAGTACTTC	CASSLSRREGSSYEQYF
TRBV29-1	TRBJ2-7	few	-	TGCAGCGCGGGCCTAGGGGACGAGCAGTACTTC	CSAGLGDEQYF
TRBV27	TRBJ2-1	-	TRBD2	TGTGCCAGCAGTTCCCGGACTAGCAAATACAATGAGCAGTTCTTC	CASSSRTSKYNEQFF
TRBV4-1	TRBJ2-5	-	-	TGCGCCAGCAGCCATTCGGGGATCCAAGAGACCCAGTACTTC	CASSHSGIQETQYF
TRBV30	TRBJ2-6	-	-	TGTGCCTCACGGTACTCTGGGGCCAACGTCCTGACTTTC	CASRYSGANVLTF
TRBV20-1	TRBJ2-7	few	-	TGCAGTGCTACCGGACAGTCCTACGAGCAGTACTTC	CSATGQSYEQYF
TRBV15	TRBJ2-5	many	-	TGTGCCACCAGCAGAGATACTCCCCAGATAGAGACCCAGTACTTC	CATSRDTPQIETQYF
TRBV5-1	TRBJ2-7	few	-	TGCGCCAGCAGCCCGTTACAGGGTAAGGACGAGCAGTACTTC	CASSPLQGKDEQYF
TRBV4-1	TRBJ1-4	-	-	TGCGCCAGCAGCCAAGGGCGAGACCCTAATGAAAAACTGTTTTTT	CASSQGRDPNEKLFF
TRBV5-6	TRBJ1-1	many	TRBD1	TGTGCCAGCAGCCCCGTGGGACAGTCGGACACTGAAGCTTTCTTT	CASSPVGQSDTEAFF
TRBV20-1	TRBJ1-4	-	-	TGCAGTGCCGAGCGCACGCGGATGAGTGAACTGTTTTTT	CSAERTRMSELFF
TRBV20-1	TRBJ2-1	-	-	TGCAGTGCTACGGGGGTCCTCTCCTACAATGAGCAGTTCTTC	CSATGVLSYNEQFF
TRBV2	TRBJ2-2	-	-	TGTGCCAGCAGTGAAGCGCGGTATATCTTAAGCGCCGGGGAGCTGTTTTTT	CASSEARYILSAGELFF
TRBV20-1	TRBJ2-7	few	-	TGCAGTGCTAGACAGTTCTTCTACGAGCAGTACTTC	CSARQFFYEQYF
TRBV20-1	TRBJ1-1	-	-	TGCTCAACCAAGGCTAGCGGGAGAGATACTGAAGCTTTCTTT	CSTKASGRDTEAFF
TRBV12-3/TRBV12-4	TRBJ1-5	few	-	TGTGCCAGCAGTTTAGGGTCTGATTGGGGCAATCAGCCCCAGCATTTT	CASSLGSDWGNQPQHF
TRBV4-1	TRBJ2-5	few	-	TGCGCCAGCAGCCAAGGGACAGATGGGGAGACCCAGTACTTC	CASSQGTDGETQYF